The rows below give T cell receptor beta chains drawn from one sample of a study of T cells in Graves' hyperthyroidism and ophthalmopathy. Using its own MiXCR run on the multiplex PCR reads, TCRdb lists one record per CDR3 protein. The table lists 75,000 to 100,000 distinct CDR3 sequences, roughly 37% of them singletons. Sequencing was done on a sample of peripheral blood or thyroid tissue (not recorded which). All receptors come from a woman between 25 and 40 years old with Graves' hyperthyroidism. The CDR3 runs from the conserved cysteine through the conserved F or W. D genes are given only for firm matches. Some rows mark clone size as missing; the rest say once, few, many or name a class of expanded clone.

TRBJ2-2 NA TRBV10-3 NA TGTGCCATCAGTGAGTCGGAGGGTGAACAGGGAGGATATACCGGGGAGCTGTTTTTT CAISESEGEQGGYTGELFF
TRBJ2-7 many TRBV30 TRBD2 TGTGCCTGGAGGCTAGCGGGAGTGCGCGAGCAGTACTTC CAWRLAGVREQYF
TRBJ1-1 NA TRBV19 NA TGTGCCAGTAGTAAGGGACCCCCGTGGAGCACTGAAGCTTTCTTT CASSKGPPWSTEAFF
TRBJ2-7 NA TRBV13 NA TGTGCCAGCAGCTTAGGGGGGCCCGAGCAGTACTTC CASSLGGPEQYF
TRBJ2-7 NA TRBV20-1 TRBD2 TGCAGTGCGATAGCGGGAGCCGGCGAGCAGTACTTC CSAIAGAGEQYF
TRBJ2-2 NA TRBV4-2 TRBD2 TGTGCCACATCAGATGCGGGAGCCACCGGGGAGCTGTTTTTT CATSDAGATGELFF
TRBJ2-7 many TRBV5-5 TRBD2 TGTGCCAGCAGCCTATTAGCGGGATTTGGGGAGCAGTACTTC CASSLLAGFGEQYF
TRBJ1-5 NA TRBV7-8 NA TGTGCCAGCAGCGTCTCACGGACTAGCGGGAGGTTGTTGGAGACCCAGCATTTT CASSVSRTSGRLLETQHF
TRBJ1-4 NA TRBV28 TRBD1 TGTGCCAGCAGAAGAGACAGGGCTAATGAAAAACTGTTTTTT CASRRDRANEKLFF
TRBJ1-1 NA TRBV11-1 NA TGTGCCAGCAGCTTAGGTCAGGGATGGAACACTGAAGCTTTCTTT CASSLGQGWNTEAFF
TRBJ2-2 NA TRBV13 TRBD1 TGTGCCAGCCCCGCCGGGACAGGGAACACCGGGGAGCTGTTTTTT CASPAGTGNTGELFF
TRBJ2-5 NA TRBV15 NA TGTGCCACCAGCAGTAAAGGACCTGAGGCCGAGACCCAGTACTTC CATSSKGPEAETQYF
TRBJ1-3 NA TRBV5-1 NA TGCGCCAGCAGTAGGGACCTGAACACCATATATTTT CASSRDLNTIYF
TRBJ2-3 many TRBV20-1 NA TGCAGTGCTAGAGATGGCGCGACCCCCACAGATACGCAGTATTTT CSARDGATPTDTQYF
TRBJ2-2 NA TRBV7-3 NA NA CASSPGREQYFGPGTGELFF
TRBJ1-1 many TRBV5-1 TRBD1 TGCGCCAGCAGCTTGCAGGGGGGGAACACTGAAGCTTTCTTT CASSLQGGNTEAFF
TRBJ1-5 NA TRBV28 NA TGTGCCAGCACCTGCCGCTGGGTTCAGCCCCAGCATTTT CASTCRWVQPQHF
TRBJ1-6 NA TRBV20-1 NA TGCAGTGCTAGATCTATCAGGGATAATCCACCCCTCCACTTT CSARSIRDNPPLHF
TRBJ1-1 many TRBV28 TRBD1 TGTGCCAGCAGTTTACAGGGGGTTGGCACTGAAGCTTTCTTT CASSLQGVGTEAFF
TRBJ2-3 many TRBV5-1 NA TGCGCCAGCAGAGAGCTCACAGATACGCAGTATTTT CASRELTDTQYF
TRBJ2-7 NA TRBV28 NA TGTGCCAGCAGTACAGCTTGGACCGATCAGTACTTC CASSTAWTDQYF
TRBJ1-2 many TRBV2 NA TGTGCCAGCAGTGAGGGGGGGGACTATGGCTACACCTTC CASSEGGDYGYTF
TRBJ2-1 many TRBV15 TRBD2 TGTGCCACCAGCAGCACTAGCGGAGGGAGGATAGGGAATGAGCAGTTCTTC CATSSTSGGRIGNEQFF
TRBJ2-5 once TRBV11-1 TRBD2 TGTGCCAGCAGCTCAGTAGCGGGAGGCCAAGAGACCCAGTACTTC CASSSVAGGQETQYF
TRBJ1-1 many TRBV30 NA TGTGCCTGGAGTCTACAGACAGATGAAGCTTTCTTT CAWSLQTDEAFF
TRBJ2-7 many TRBV4-3 TRBD2 TGCGCCAGCAGCCAAGATGCCCCTAGCGGGAGCCACGAGCAGTACTTC CASSQDAPSGSHEQYF
TRBJ2-6 NA TRBV6-1 TRBD2 TGTGCCAGTCTAGCGGGATCCCCGTCTGGGGCCAACGTCCTGACTTTC CASLAGSPSGANVLTF
TRBJ1-1 NA TRBV15 NA TGTGCCACCAGCAGCTTCGGCAGAAACACTGAAGCTTTCTTT CATSSFGRNTEAFF